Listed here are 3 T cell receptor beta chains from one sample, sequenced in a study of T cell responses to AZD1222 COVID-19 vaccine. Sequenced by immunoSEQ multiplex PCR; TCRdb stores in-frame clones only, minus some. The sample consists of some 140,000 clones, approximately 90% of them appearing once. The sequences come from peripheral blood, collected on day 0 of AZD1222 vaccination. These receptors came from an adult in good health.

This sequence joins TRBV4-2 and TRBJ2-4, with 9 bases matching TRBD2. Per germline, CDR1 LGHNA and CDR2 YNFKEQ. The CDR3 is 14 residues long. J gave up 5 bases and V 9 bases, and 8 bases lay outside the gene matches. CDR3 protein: CASRPGGGENIQYF. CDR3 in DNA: TGTGCCAGTAGGCCAGGCGGGGGGGAAAACATTCAGTACTTC.

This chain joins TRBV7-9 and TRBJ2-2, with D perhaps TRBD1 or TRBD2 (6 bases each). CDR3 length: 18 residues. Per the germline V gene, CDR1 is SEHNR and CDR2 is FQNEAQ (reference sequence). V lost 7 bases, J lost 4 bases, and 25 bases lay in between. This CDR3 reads CASTDRTTGRGVTGELFF. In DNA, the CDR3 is TGTGCCAGCACCGACAGAACGACAGGTCGCGGGGTCACCGGGGAGCTGTTTTTT.

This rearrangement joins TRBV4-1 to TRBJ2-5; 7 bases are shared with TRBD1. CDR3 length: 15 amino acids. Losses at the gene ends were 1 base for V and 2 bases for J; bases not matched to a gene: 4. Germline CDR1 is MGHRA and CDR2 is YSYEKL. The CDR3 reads CASSQAGTAQETQYF. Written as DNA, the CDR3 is TGCGCCAGCAGCCAAGCCGGGACAGCTCAAGAGACCCAGTACTTC.